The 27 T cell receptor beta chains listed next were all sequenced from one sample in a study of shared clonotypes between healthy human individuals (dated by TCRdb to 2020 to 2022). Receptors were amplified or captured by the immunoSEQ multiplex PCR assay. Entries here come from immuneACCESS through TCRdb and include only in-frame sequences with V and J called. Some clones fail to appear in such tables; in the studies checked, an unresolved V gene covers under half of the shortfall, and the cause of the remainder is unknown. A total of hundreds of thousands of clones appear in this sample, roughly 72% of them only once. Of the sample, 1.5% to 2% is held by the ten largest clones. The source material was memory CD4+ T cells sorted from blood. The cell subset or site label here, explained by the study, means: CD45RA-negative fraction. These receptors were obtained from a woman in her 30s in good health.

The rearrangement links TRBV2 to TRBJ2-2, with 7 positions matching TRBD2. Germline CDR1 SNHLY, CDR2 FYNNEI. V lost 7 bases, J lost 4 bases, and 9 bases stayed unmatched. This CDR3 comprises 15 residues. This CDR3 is CASNPSTSLTGELFF. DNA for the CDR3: TGTGCCAGCAATCCGTCGACTAGCCTCACCGGGGAGCTGTTTTTT.

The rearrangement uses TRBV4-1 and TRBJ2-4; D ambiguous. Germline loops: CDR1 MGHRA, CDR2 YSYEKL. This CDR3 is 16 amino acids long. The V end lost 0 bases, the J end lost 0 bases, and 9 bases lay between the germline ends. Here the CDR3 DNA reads TGCGCCAGCAGCCAAGACTGGAGTCGAGCCAAAAACATTCAGTACTTC. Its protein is CASSQDWSRAKNIQYF.

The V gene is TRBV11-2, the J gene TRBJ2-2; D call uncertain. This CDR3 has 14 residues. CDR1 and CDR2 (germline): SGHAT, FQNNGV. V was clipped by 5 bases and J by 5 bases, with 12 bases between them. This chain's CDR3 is CASSDLLITGELFF. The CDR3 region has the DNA TGTGCCAGCAGCGACCTGCTCATTACCGGGGAGCTGTTTTTT.

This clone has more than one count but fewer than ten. CDR3 DNA: TGTGCCAGTAGTATGGCCGGGACAACTTACGAGCAGTACTTC. Translation gives CASSMAGTTYEQYF. The rearrangement uses TRBV19 and TRBJ2-7; tentative D call: TRBD1 (6 bases). From germline, CDR1 is LNHDA and CDR2 SQIVND (reference sequence). This CDR3 has 14 amino acids. Trimming removed 3 bases from V and 4 bases from J, with 13 bases in between.

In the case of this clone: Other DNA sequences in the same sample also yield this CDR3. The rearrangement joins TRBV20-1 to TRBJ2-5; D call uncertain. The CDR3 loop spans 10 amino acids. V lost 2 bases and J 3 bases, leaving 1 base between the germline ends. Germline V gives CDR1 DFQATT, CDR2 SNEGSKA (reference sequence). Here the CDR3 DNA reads TGCAGTGCTAGAAAAGAGACCCAGTACTTC. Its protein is CSARKETQYF.

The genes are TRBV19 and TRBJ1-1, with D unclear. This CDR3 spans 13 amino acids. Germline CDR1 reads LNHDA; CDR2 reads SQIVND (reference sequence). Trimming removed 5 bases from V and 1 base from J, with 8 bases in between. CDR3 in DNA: TGTGCCAGTAGTGAGTCGGGGAACACTGAAGCTTTCTTT. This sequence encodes CASSESGNTEAFF. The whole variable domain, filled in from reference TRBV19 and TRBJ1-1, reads DGGITQSPKYLFRKEGQNVTLSCEQNLNHDAMYWYRQDPGQGLRLIYYSQIVNDFQKGDIAEGYSVSREKKESFPLTVTSAQKNPTAFYLCASSESGNTEAFFGQGTRLTVV.

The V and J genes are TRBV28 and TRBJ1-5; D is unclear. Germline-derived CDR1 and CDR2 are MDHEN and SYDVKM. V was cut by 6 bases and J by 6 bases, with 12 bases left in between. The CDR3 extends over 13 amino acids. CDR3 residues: CASRLFGGQPQHF. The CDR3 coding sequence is TGTGCCAGCAGGCTCTTCGGAGGTCAGCCCCAGCATTTT.

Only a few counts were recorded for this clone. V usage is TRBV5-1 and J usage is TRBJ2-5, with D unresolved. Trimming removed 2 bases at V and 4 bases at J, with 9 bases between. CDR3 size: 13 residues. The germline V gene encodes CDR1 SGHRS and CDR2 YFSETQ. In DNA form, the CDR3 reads TGCGCCAGCAGCTTAAATGGTCGAGAGACCCAGTACTTC. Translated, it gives CASSLNGRETQYF.

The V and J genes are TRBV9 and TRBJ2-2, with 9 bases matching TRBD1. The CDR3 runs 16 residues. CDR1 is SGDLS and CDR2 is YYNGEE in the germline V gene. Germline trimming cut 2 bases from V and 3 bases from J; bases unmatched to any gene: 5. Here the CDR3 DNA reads TGTGCCAGCAGCGTCAGGACAGGGGAAGACACCGGGGAGCTGTTTTTT. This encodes CASSVRTGEDTGELFF.

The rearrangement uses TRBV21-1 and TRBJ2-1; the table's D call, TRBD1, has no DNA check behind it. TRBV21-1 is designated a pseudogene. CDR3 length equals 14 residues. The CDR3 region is CASSRGTIGSEQFF. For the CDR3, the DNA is TGTGCCAGCAGCAGGGGGACAATCGGTAGTGAGCAGTTCTTC.

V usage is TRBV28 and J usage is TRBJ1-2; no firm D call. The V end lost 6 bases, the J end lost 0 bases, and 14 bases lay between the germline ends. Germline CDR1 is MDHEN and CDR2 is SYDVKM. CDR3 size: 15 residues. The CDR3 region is CASSQARPANYGYTF. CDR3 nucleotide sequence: TGTGCCAGCAGCCAAGCCCGTCCGGCTAACTATGGCTACACCTTC.

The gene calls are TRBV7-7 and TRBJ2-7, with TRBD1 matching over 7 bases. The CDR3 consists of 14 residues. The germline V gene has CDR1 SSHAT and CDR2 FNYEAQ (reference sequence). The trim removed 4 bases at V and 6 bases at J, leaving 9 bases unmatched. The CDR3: CASSSNRGSGEQYF. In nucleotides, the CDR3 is TGTGCCAGCAGCTCAAACAGGGGATCGGGCGAGCAGTACTTC.

The DNA for the CDR3 is TGTGCCAGCAGCTGGGGGGGTCCTGAAAAACTGTTTTTT. It codes for CASSWGGPEKLFF. The rearrangement links TRBV7-8 to TRBJ1-4, with D possibly matching TRBD1 (5 bases). The CDR3 consists of 13 residues. Germline V gives CDR1 SGHVS, CDR2 FQNEAQ. V was shortened by 4 bases and J by 7 bases, with 10 bases between the two germline ends.

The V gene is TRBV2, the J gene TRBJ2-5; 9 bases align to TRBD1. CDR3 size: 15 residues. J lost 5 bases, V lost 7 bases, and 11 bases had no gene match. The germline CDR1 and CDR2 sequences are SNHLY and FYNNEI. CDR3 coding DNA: TGTGCCAGCAATTTGGTACAGGGGGCTTTTGAGACCCAGTACTTC. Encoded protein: CASNLVQGAFETQYF. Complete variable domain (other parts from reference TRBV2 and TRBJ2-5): EPEVTQTPSHQVTQMGQEVILRCVPISNHLYFYWYRQILGQKVEFLVSFYNNEISEKSEIFDDQFSVERPDGSNFTLKIRSTKLEDSAMYFCASNLVQGAFETQYFGPGTRLLVL.

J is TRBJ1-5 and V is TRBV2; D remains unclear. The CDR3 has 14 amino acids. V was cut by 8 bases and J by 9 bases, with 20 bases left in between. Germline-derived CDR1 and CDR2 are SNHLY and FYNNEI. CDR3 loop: CASCSVGLNWPQHF. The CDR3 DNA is TGTGCCAGCTGTTCGGTTGGCCTAAACTGGCCCCAGCATTTT.

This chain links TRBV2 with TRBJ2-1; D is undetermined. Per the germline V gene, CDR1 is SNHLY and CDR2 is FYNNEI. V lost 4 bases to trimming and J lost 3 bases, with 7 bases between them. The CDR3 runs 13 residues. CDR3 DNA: TGTGCCAGCAGTGGAGACGACTACAATGAGCAGTTCTTC. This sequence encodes CASSGDDYNEQFF.

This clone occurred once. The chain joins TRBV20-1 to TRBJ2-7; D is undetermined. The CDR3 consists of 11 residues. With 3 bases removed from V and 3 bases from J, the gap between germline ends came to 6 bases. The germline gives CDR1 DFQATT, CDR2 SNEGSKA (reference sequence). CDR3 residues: CSASLGYEQYF. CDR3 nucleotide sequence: TGCAGTGCTAGCCTCGGCTACGAGCAGTACTTC.

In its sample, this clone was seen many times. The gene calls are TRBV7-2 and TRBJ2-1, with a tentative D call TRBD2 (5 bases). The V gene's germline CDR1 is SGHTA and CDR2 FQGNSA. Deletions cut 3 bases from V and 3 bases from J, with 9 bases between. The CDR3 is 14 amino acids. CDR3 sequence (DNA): TGTGCCAGCAGCTTCCCGGGATACTACAATGAGCAGTTCTTC. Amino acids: CASSFPGYYNEQFF.

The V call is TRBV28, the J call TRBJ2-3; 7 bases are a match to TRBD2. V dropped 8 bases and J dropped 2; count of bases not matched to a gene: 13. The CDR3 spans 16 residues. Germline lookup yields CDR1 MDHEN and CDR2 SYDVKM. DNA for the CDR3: TGTGCCAGCGGCCTCCGGGGACTAACCATCACAGATACGCAGTATTTT. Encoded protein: CASGLRGLTITDTQYF.

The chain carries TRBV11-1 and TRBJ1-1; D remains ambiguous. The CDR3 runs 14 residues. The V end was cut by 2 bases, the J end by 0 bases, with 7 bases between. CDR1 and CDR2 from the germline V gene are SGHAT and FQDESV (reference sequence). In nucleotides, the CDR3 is TGTGCCAGCAGCTTACCCCCCATGAACACTGAAGCTTTCTTT. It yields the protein CASSLPPMNTEAFF. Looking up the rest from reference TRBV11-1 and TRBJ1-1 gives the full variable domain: EAEVAQSPRYKITEKSQAVAFWCDPISGHATLYWYRQILGQGPELLVQFQDESVVDDSQLPKDRFSAERLKGVDSTLKIQPAELGDSAMYLCASSLPPMNTEAFFGQGTRLTVV.

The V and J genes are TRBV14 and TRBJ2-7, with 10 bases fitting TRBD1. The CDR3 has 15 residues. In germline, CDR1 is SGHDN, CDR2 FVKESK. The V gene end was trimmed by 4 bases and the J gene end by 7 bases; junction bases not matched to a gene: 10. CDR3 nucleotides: TGTGCCAGCAGCCCGTTTGGACAGGGGGTCCGGGAGCAGTACTTC. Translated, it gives CASSPFGQGVREQYF.

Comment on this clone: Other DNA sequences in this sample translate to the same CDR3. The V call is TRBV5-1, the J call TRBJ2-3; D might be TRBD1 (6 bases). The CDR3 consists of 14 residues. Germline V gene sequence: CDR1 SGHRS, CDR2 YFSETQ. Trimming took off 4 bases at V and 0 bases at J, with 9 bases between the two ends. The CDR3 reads CASSIGQSTDTQYF. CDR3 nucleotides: TGCGCCAGCAGCATCGGACAGAGCACAGATACGCAGTATTTT.

CDR3 coding DNA: TGCGCCAGCACTGGGGCATACGACACCGGGGAGCTGTTTTTT. It codes for CASTGAYDTGELFF. The gene calls are TRBV5-1 and TRBJ2-2, with D maybe TRBD1 (5 bases). Trimming took 6 bases from V and 3 from J, leaving 12 bases between them. From germline, CDR1 is SGHRS and CDR2 YFSETQ. The length of the CDR3 is 14 residues.

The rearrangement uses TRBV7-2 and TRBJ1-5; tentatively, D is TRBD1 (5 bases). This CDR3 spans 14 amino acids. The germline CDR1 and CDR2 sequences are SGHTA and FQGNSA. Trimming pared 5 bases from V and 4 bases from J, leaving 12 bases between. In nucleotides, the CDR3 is TGTGCCAGCAGCCAAGACGGGGGTAATCAGCCCCAGCATTTT. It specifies CASSQDGGNQPQHF.

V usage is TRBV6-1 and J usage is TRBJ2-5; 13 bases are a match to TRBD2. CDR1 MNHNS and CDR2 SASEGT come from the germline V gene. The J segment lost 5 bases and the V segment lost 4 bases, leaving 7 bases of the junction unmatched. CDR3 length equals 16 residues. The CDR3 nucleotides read TGTGCCAGCAGTGTTACTAGCGGGAGGGCGTGGGAGACCCAGTACTTC. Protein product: CASSVTSGRAWETQYF.

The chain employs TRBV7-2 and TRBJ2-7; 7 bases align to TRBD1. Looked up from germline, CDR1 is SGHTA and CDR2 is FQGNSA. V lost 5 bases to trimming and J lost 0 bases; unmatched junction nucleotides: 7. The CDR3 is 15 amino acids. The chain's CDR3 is CASSPRRDSSYEQYF. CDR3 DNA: TGTGCCAGCAGCCCACGCAGGGACAGCTCCTACGAGCAGTACTTC.

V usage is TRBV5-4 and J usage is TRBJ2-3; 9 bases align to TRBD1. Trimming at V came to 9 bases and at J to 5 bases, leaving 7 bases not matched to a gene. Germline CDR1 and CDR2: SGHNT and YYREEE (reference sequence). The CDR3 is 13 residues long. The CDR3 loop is CATLDRGGDTQYF. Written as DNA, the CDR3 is TGTGCCACCCTGGACAGGGGCGGAGATACGCAGTATTTT.